This is a list of T cell receptor beta chains from one sample in a study of cytomegalovirus exposure and HLA in healthy donors. Some clones are missing from TCRdb's copy, which holds only in-frame ones; the method was immunoSEQ multiplex PCR. The sample comprises some 180,000 clones, 75% to 85% of which are singletons, and approximately 3.7% rests with the top ten. Sequenced material: PBMCs. Receptors were obtained from a woman in her fifties or sixties in good health and CMV-seropositive. Each CDR3 is given with its conserved first and last residue. Each record gives: D gene, J gene, V gene, clone size, CDR3 protein, CDR3 DNA. A D gene is named only where the DNA matches it firmly. Clone size, where shown, is once, few, many, or a class for clones that have expanded.

d_gene: TRBD2
j_gene: TRBJ2-2
v_gene: TRBV7-2
abundance: .
CDR3aa: CASSFSGSRTGELFF
CDR3nt: TGTGCCAGCAGCTTTAGCGGGAGTCGGACCGGGGAGCTGTTTTTT

d_gene: TRBD2
j_gene: TRBJ2-3
v_gene: TRBV11-3
abundance: .
CDR3aa: CASSLDHSGSRRSSDTQYF
CDR3nt: TGTGCCAGCAGCTTAGATCATAGCGGGAGCAGGAGGAGCTCAGATACGCAGTATTTT

d_gene: .
j_gene: TRBJ2-3
v_gene: TRBV5-1
abundance: .
CDR3aa: CASGVRAQGDTQYF
CDR3nt: TGCGCCAGCGGGGTCCGGGCCCAGGGAGATACGCAGTATTTT

d_gene: .
j_gene: TRBJ2-3
v_gene: TRBV7-3
abundance: .
CDR3aa: CASSLKRSGGPTSTDTQYF
CDR3nt: TGTGCCAGCAGCTTAAAACGATCCGGGGGGCCAACTAGCACAGATACGCAGTATTTT

d_gene: .
j_gene: TRBJ2-2
v_gene: TRBV5-1
abundance: .
CDR3aa: CASSRRGTGELFF
CDR3nt: TGCGCCAGCAGCCGGAGGGGAACCGGGGAGCTGTTTTTT

d_gene: .
j_gene: TRBJ1-5
v_gene: TRBV15
abundance: once
CDR3aa: CATSRYYSNQPQHF
CDR3nt: TGTGCCACCAGCAGGTACTATAGCAATCAGCCCCAGCATTTT

d_gene: TRBD1
j_gene: TRBJ1-1
v_gene: TRBV2
abundance: .
CDR3aa: CASSTGGPEAFF
CDR3nt: TGTGCCAGTAGTACAGGGGGACCTGAAGCTTTCTTT

d_gene: TRBD2
j_gene: TRBJ2-3
v_gene: TRBV4-3
abundance: .
CDR3aa: CASSQDHRGSGGADTQYF
CDR3nt: TGCGCCAGCAGCCAAGATCATCGAGGTAGCGGGGGCGCAGATACGCAGTATTTT

d_gene: .
j_gene: TRBJ1-5
v_gene: TRBV2
abundance: .
CDR3aa: CASSGVSNQPQHF
CDR3nt: TGTGCCAGCAGCGGAGTTAGCAATCAGCCCCAGCATTTT

d_gene: .
j_gene: TRBJ2-2
v_gene: TRBV19
abundance: .
CDR3aa: CASSITGGTGATGELFF
CDR3nt: TGTGCCAGTAGTATTACCGGGGGGACAGGAGCCACCGGGGAGCTGTTTTTT

d_gene: TRBD2
j_gene: TRBJ2-3
v_gene: TRBV19
abundance: few
CDR3aa: CASSLAGGPDTQYF
CDR3nt: TGTGCCAGTAGCCTAGCGGGAGGGCCTGATACGCAGTATTTT

d_gene: TRBD1
j_gene: TRBJ1-4
v_gene: TRBV6-4
abundance: .
CDR3aa: CASSVGTGRNEKLFF
CDR3nt: TGTGCCAGCAGTGTCGGGACAGGGCGAAATGAAAAACTGTTTTTT

d_gene: TRBD2
j_gene: TRBJ2-7
v_gene: TRBV7-2
abundance: few
CDR3aa: CASSSLAGQYF
CDR3nt: TGTGCCAGCAGCTCGTTAGCGGGACAGTACTTC

d_gene: TRBD1
j_gene: TRBJ1-5
v_gene: TRBV4-2
abundance: .
CDR3aa: CASSQPGQGNQPQHF
CDR3nt: TGTGCCAGCAGCCAACCAGGACAGGGCAATCAGCCCCAGCATTTT

d_gene: .
j_gene: TRBJ1-2
v_gene: TRBV4-1
abundance: .
CDR3aa: CASSQEGSSTF
CDR3nt: TGCGCCAGCAGCCAAGAAGGGAGCAGCACCTTC

d_gene: .
j_gene: TRBJ1-2
v_gene: TRBV27
abundance: few
CDR3aa: CASSNDRNLYGYTF
CDR3nt: TGTGCCAGCAGTAACGACAGGAATTTATATGGCTACACCTTC

d_gene: .
j_gene: TRBJ1-3
v_gene: TRBV6-6
abundance: .
CDR3aa: CASSYEVSGNTIYF
CDR3nt: TGTGCCAGCAGTTACGAGGTCTCTGGAAACACCATATATTTT

d_gene: TRBD2
j_gene: TRBJ2-1
v_gene: TRBV4-2
abundance: .
CDR3aa: CASSRAGDSYNEQFF
CDR3nt: TGTGCCAGCAGCCGAGCGGGAGACTCCTACAATGAGCAGTTCTTC

d_gene: TRBD1
j_gene: TRBJ2-1
v_gene: TRBV4-1
abundance: .
CDR3aa: CASSQALTQGNEQFF
CDR3nt: TGCGCCAGCAGCCAAGCCCTCACACAGGGGAATGAGCAGTTCTTC

d_gene: .
j_gene: TRBJ2-2
v_gene: TRBV18
abundance: .
CDR3aa: CASSPQTGFTGELFF
CDR3nt: TGTGCCAGCTCTCCTCAGACAGGATTCACCGGGGAGCTGTTTTTT

d_gene: .
j_gene: TRBJ2-7
v_gene: TRBV2
abundance: .
CDR3aa: CASSGSRGRGEQYF
CDR3nt: TGTGCCAGCAGTGGTTCGAGGGGGAGAGGAGAGCAGTACTTC

d_gene: .
j_gene: TRBJ2-3
v_gene: TRBV5-1
abundance: .
CDR3aa: CASSQTSHVETQYF
CDR3nt: TGCGCCAGCAGCCAAACCTCCCACGTCGAGACGCAGTATTTT

d_gene: TRBD2
j_gene: TRBJ2-1
v_gene: TRBV12-5
abundance: .
CDR3aa: CASGLATTSGTYNEQFF
CDR3nt: TGTGCTAGTGGTTTGGCTACGACTAGCGGGACCTACAATGAGCAGTTCTTC

d_gene: .
j_gene: TRBJ1-5
v_gene: TRBV29-1
abundance: .
CDR3aa: CSVAQGGGGNQPQHF
CDR3nt: TGCAGCGTTGCACAGGGAGGGGGGGGCAATCAGCCCCAGCATTTT

d_gene: TRBD1
j_gene: TRBJ1-5
v_gene: TRBV7-6
abundance: .
CDR3aa: CASSPQGDRSNQPQHF
CDR3nt: TGTGCCAGCAGCCCACAGGGGGACAGGAGCAATCAGCCCCAGCATTTT

d_gene: TRBD1
j_gene: TRBJ2-3
v_gene: TRBV2
abundance: once
CDR3aa: CASSNDRASADTQYF
CDR3nt: TGTGCCAGCAGTAACGACAGGGCCTCGGCAGATACGCAGTATTTT

d_gene: .
j_gene: TRBJ1-1
v_gene: TRBV7-3
abundance: few
CDR3aa: CASSFGHMNTEAFF
CDR3nt: TGTGCCAGCAGCTTCGGACATATGAACACTGAAGCTTTCTTT

d_gene: TRBD1
j_gene: TRBJ1-5
v_gene: TRBV5-6
abundance: once
CDR3aa: CASSRTGLNQPQHF
CDR3nt: TGTGCCAGCAGCCGGACAGGTCTCAATCAGCCCCAGCATTTT

d_gene: TRBD1
j_gene: TRBJ2-2
v_gene: TRBV28
abundance: .
CDR3aa: CASSFGTANTGELFF
CDR3nt: TGTGCCAGCAGTTTCGGGACAGCGAACACCGGGGAGCTGTTTTTT

d_gene: TRBD2
j_gene: TRBJ2-1
v_gene: TRBV5-8
abundance: .
CDR3aa: CASSPWTSGYNEQFF
CDR3nt: TGTGCCAGCAGCCCTTGGACTAGCGGTTACAATGAGCAGTTCTTC

d_gene: .
j_gene: TRBJ2-5
v_gene: TRBV12-5
abundance: once
CDR3aa: CASGSSVAGETQYF
CDR3nt: TGTGCTAGTGGCTCTAGCGTGGCGGGAGAGACCCAGTACTTC

d_gene: TRBD1
j_gene: TRBJ2-1
v_gene: TRBV11-3
abundance: .
CDR3aa: CASSSGQGNDNEQFF
CDR3nt: TGTGCCAGCAGCTCGGGACAGGGCAACGACAATGAGCAGTTCTTC

d_gene: .
j_gene: TRBJ2-7
v_gene: TRBV7-2
abundance: .
CDR3aa: CASSLPLGSGYEQYF
CDR3nt: TGTGCCAGCAGCCTACCTCTTGGATCGGGATACGAGCAGTACTTC

d_gene: TRBD1
j_gene: TRBJ2-4
v_gene: TRBV7-2
abundance: .
CDR3aa: CASSYPQQGIIEAKNIQYF
CDR3nt: TGTGCCAGCAGCTACCCCCAACAGGGGATCATCGAAGCCAAAAACATTCAGTACTTC

d_gene: TRBD2
j_gene: TRBJ2-7
v_gene: TRBV4-3
abundance: .
CDR3aa: CASSQAGTSGAYEQYF
CDR3nt: TGCGCCAGCAGCCAGGCCGGGACTAGCGGGGCCTACGAGCAGTACTTC

d_gene: .
j_gene: TRBJ2-1
v_gene: TRBV9
abundance: few
CDR3aa: CASSVAGIPQFF
CDR3nt: TGTGCCAGCAGCGTTGCAGGTATTCCCCAGTTCTTC

d_gene: .
j_gene: TRBJ1-4
v_gene: TRBV7-9
abundance: .
CDR3aa: CASNLQGFNEKLFF
CDR3nt: TGTGCCAGCAACCTACAGGGTTTTAATGAAAAACTGTTTTTT

d_gene: .
j_gene: TRBJ1-1
v_gene: TRBV5-1
abundance: .
CDR3aa: CASSLAGVTEAFF
CDR3nt: TGCGCCAGCAGCTTGGCAGGGGTCACTGAAGCTTTCTTT

d_gene: .
j_gene: TRBJ1-6
v_gene: TRBV30
abundance: .
CDR3aa: CAWLTGNAASPLHF
CDR3nt: TGTGCCTGGCTTACAGGGAACGCCGCTTCACCCCTCCACTTT

d_gene: TRBD1
j_gene: TRBJ1-1
v_gene: TRBV18
abundance: .
CDR3aa: CASSPRDRVNTEAFF
CDR3nt: TGTGCCAGCTCACCAAGGGACAGGGTGAACACTGAAGCTTTCTTT

d_gene: .
j_gene: TRBJ2-1
v_gene: TRBV18
abundance: .
CDR3aa: CASSTAQGEQFF
CDR3nt: TGTGCCAGCTCAACAGCCCAGGGGGAGCAGTTCTTC

d_gene: TRBD1
j_gene: TRBJ2-5
v_gene: TRBV7-9
abundance: .
CDR3aa: CASRRDRGSQETQYF
CDR3nt: TGTGCCAGCAGACGGGACAGGGGGTCCCAAGAGACCCAGTACTTC

d_gene: TRBD1
j_gene: TRBJ2-7
v_gene: TRBV6-1
abundance: .
CDR3aa: CASSRTGQNEQYF
CDR3nt: TGTGCCAGCAGCAGGACAGGGCAAAACGAGCAGTACTTC

d_gene: .
j_gene: TRBJ2-3
v_gene: TRBV9
abundance: .
CDR3aa: CASSVERGGSTDTQYF
CDR3nt: TGTGCCAGCAGCGTAGAAAGGGGGGGATCCACAGATACGCAGTATTTT

d_gene: TRBD2
j_gene: TRBJ2-5
v_gene: TRBV19
abundance: .
CDR3aa: CASSTMTSEQETQYF
CDR3nt: TGTGCCAGTAGTACCATGACTAGCGAACAAGAGACCCAGTACTTC

d_gene: TRBD2
j_gene: TRBJ2-1
v_gene: TRBV6-6
abundance: .
CDR3aa: CASSPPAGGPIEQFF
CDR3nt: TGTGCCAGCAGTCCCCCAGCGGGAGGGCCAATTGAGCAGTTCTTC

d_gene: .
j_gene: TRBJ1-6
v_gene: TRBV7-8
abundance: .
CDR3aa: CASSLALNSPLHF
CDR3nt: TGTGCCAGCAGCTTAGCCCTTAATTCACCCCTCCACTTT

d_gene: TRBD1
j_gene: TRBJ1-1
v_gene: TRBV15
abundance: .
CDR3aa: CATRIDRGPGTEAFF
CDR3nt: TGTGCCACCAGGATAGACAGGGGTCCTGGGACTGAAGCTTTCTTT

d_gene: TRBD1
j_gene: TRBJ1-5
v_gene: TRBV19
abundance: .
CDR3aa: CASSTAPGQGEQPQHF
CDR3nt: TGTGCCAGTAGTACCGCACCGGGACAGGGAGAGCAGCCCCAGCATTTT

d_gene: .
j_gene: TRBJ1-4
v_gene: TRBV27
abundance: .
CDR3aa: CASSWGGEKLFF
CDR3nt: TGTGCCAGCAGTTGGGGGGGAGAAAAACTGTTTTTT

d_gene: .
j_gene: TRBJ2-3
v_gene: TRBV5-1
abundance: few
CDR3aa: CASSLLSDTQYF
CDR3nt: TGCGCCAGCAGCTTGTTATCCGATACGCAGTATTTT

d_gene: TRBD2
j_gene: TRBJ2-5
v_gene: TRBV5-1
abundance: .
CDR3aa: CASSAGTSGSEETQYF
CDR3nt: TGCGCCAGCAGCGCTGGGACTAGCGGGAGTGAAGAGACCCAGTACTTC

d_gene: TRBD1
j_gene: TRBJ2-2
v_gene: TRBV19
abundance: .
CDR3aa: CASSMGQGLRTGELFF
CDR3nt: TGTGCCAGTAGTATGGGACAGGGCTTGAGGACCGGGGAGCTGTTTTTT

d_gene: .
j_gene: TRBJ2-5
v_gene: TRBV6-5
abundance: few
CDR3aa: CASSYSMFTGSETQYF
CDR3nt: TGTGCCAGCAGTTACTCGATGTTCACAGGGTCAGAGACCCAGTACTTC

d_gene: .
j_gene: TRBJ2-1
v_gene: TRBV28
abundance: .
CDR3aa: CASTQGTYNEQFF
CDR3nt: TGTGCCAGTACGCAGGGAACCTACAATGAGCAGTTCTTC

d_gene: .
j_gene: TRBJ2-3
v_gene: TRBV29-1
abundance: .
CDR3aa: CSVGSGVLTGDTQYF
CDR3nt: TGCAGCGTTGGATCTGGGGTGTTGACAGGAGATACGCAGTATTTT